This entry lists 5 T cell receptor beta chains sequenced from one sample in a study of T-cell reconstitution after alpha-beta-depleted transplantation in children. Unique molecular identifiers were built into the TCRbeta library. TCRdb itself ran the PCR reads through MiXCR, one entry per CDR3 protein. The sample carries about 980,000 distinct CDR3 sequences, about 29% recorded once. The specimen comprised PBMCs, mostly from graft donor cells, sampled 360 days after TCRalphabeta/CD19-depleted stem cell transplant. These receptors were collected from a boy less than two years old who had a stem cell transplant for SCID, so the T cells may come from the graft donor.

This clonotype turned up a few times. The chain recombines TRBV25-1 with TRBJ2-5, with 8 bases aligning to TRBD2. Germline V lookup: CDR1 MGHDK, CDR2 SYGVNS. CDR3 length: 17 residues. Trimming took 4 bases from V and 5 from J; bases not matched to a gene: 15. CDR3 bases: TGTGCCAGCAGTGGACCTATGTTCGGGCCGGGGGGGGAGACCCAGTACTTC. It specifies CASSGPMFGPGGETQYF.

There are a few counts of this clonotype. The CDR3 protein is CASSGRLAGLYNEQFF. The CDR3, as DNA: TGTGCCAGCAGTGGGAGACTAGCGGGGCTCTACAATGAGCAGTTCTTC. The V call is TRBV25-1, the J call TRBJ2-1; 11 positions match TRBD2. This CDR3 has 16 residues. V trimming: 4 bases; J trimming: 3 bases; junction bases outside the gene matches: 5. CDR1 MGHDK and CDR2 SYGVNS come from the germline V gene.

The J gene is TRBJ1-1, the V gene TRBV12-3 or TRBV12-4, with D possibly being TRBD1 (6 bases). The length of the CDR3 is 11 residues. The V and J ends lost 8 bases and 7 bases respectively, with 11 bases between them. The DNA of the CDR3 is TGTGCCAGCGGACAGAGCCTTGAAGCTTTCTTT. Translating it yields CASGQSLEAFF.

This chain connects TRBV9 to TRBJ1-2; D remains ambiguous. The CDR3 loop spans 15 amino acids. Trimming took off 0 bases at V and 5 bases at J, with 14 bases between the two ends. Per the germline V gene, CDR1 is SGDLS and CDR2 is YYNGEE. CDR3 residues: CASSVDELPSYGYTF. CDR3 DNA sequence: TGTGCCAGCAGCGTAGATGAGCTGCCGTCTTATGGCTACACCTTC.

This clonotype was seen only a few times. The chain employs TRBV5-1 and TRBJ2-5; 9 bases match TRBD2. The CDR3 runs 15 residues. Looked up from germline, CDR1 is SGHRS and CDR2 is YFSETQ. The V segment lost 2 bases and the J segment 5 bases; nucleotides outside the gene matches: 7. CDR3 in amino acids: CASSFAGGPSETQYF. CDR3 DNA sequence: TGCGCCAGCAGCTTCGCGGGGGGGCCAAGTGAGACCCAGTACTTC.